This T cell receptor (beta chain) was obtained from a study of beta chain features in type 1 diabetes. Looking at the study overall: All samples combined gave around 100,000,000 sorted cells for examination.

Since all of the isolated RNA was reverse transcribed, expressed TCRB transcripts were what got sequenced. The assay was immunoSEQ multiplex PCR, and TCRdb's table has in-frame clones only and misses some. The sample holds around 400,000 clones, less than 15% seen once. V gave up 1 base and J gave up 0 bases, with 13 bases separating them. The CDR3 totals 17 residues. The V gene's germline CDR1 is LNHNV and CDR2 YYDKDF (reference sequence). V and J are TRBV15 and TRBJ1-3; no clear D. The sequenced sample was naive CD4+ T cells from blood. The receptor comes from a woman between 18 and 29 years old in good health. This chain's CDR3 is CATSRASDMSSGNTIYF. The CDR3 DNA follows: TGTGCCACCAGCAGAGCTTCCGACATGTCCTCTGGAAACACCATATATTTT.